The 31 T cell receptor beta chains reported below all come from one sample, sequenced in a study of blood T cells in healthy people across ages. The authors ran a second PCR of about 7 to 11 cycles using a sample-barcoded 5' primer and a J-beta primer mix. TCRdb re-derived calls from the 5' RACE reads in MiXCR, one entry per CDR3 protein. The data show 850,000 to 1,300,000 distinct CDR3 sequences, roughly 45% seen once. The source material was blood. The origin of the receptors is a woman aged 55-70 years in good health.

The CDR3 nucleotides read TGTGCCAGCACTAGTGGAGGGGGGTTTTACTACAATGAGCAGTTCTTC. Translation: CASTSGGGFYYNEQFF. The V call is TRBV7-6, the J call TRBJ2-1; TRBD1 or TRBD2 may be the D gene (6 bases each). Looked up from germline, CDR1 is SGHVS and CDR2 is FNYEAQ. This CDR3 is 16 amino acids long. V lost 7 bases to trimming and J lost 3 bases, with 19 bases between them.

This clonotype has just one count. The chain couples TRBV4-1 to TRBJ2-3; 9 bases are shared with TRBD1. There are 18 residues in the CDR3. Germline V gene data show CDR1 as MGHRA and CDR2 as YSYEKL. V gave up 3 bases and J gave up 0 bases; unmatched junction bases: 10. The CDR3 reads CASSHSSGQGRSTDTQYF. The CDR3 DNA sequence: TGCGCCAGCAGCCATTCCTCGGGACAGGGCAGAAGCACAGATACGCAGTATTTT.

This chain uses TRBV9 with TRBJ2-3; 8 bases line up with TRBD2. The CDR3 contains 15 residues. The germline V gene encodes CDR1 SGDLS and CDR2 YYNGEE. The trim removed 3 bases at V and 6 bases at J, leaving 9 bases unmatched. The CDR3 sequence: CASSGGSGSYDTQYF. In DNA form, the CDR3 reads TGTGCCAGCAGCGGTGGGAGCGGGAGTTACGATACGCAGTATTTT.

The chain carries TRBV2 and TRBJ2-2, with 7 bases identical to TRBD1. The CDR3 loop spans 14 amino acids. V trimming: 10 bases; J trimming: 6 bases; junction bases outside the gene matches: 11. In germline, CDR1 is SNHLY, CDR2 FYNNEI. The CDR3 protein is CATPQTGRPGELFF. Here the CDR3 DNA reads TGTGCCACACCACAGACAGGGCGGCCCGGGGAGCTGTTTTTT.

The rearrangement joins TRBV28 to TRBJ1-6; 10 nucleotides line up with TRBD1. Germline V gene sequence: CDR1 MDHEN, CDR2 SYDVKM. The CDR3 has 17 amino acids. The junction had 4 bases not matched to a gene; V was cut back by 5 bases and J by 0 bases. In nucleotides, the CDR3 is TGTGCCAGCAGTCTGGGACAGGGGAGCTCCTATAATTCACCCCTCCACTTT. Residues: CASSLGQGSSYNSPLHF. The whole variable domain, remainder taken from reference TRBV28 and TRBJ1-6, is DVKVTQSSRYLVKRTGEKVFLECVQDMDHENMFWYRQDPGLGLRLIYFSYDVKMKEKGDIPEGYSVSREKKERFSLILESASTNQTSMYLCASSLGQGSSYNSPLHFGNGTRLTVT.

The chain is built from TRBV15 and TRBJ2-5; weak D call: TRBD2 (5 bases). CDR1 and CDR2 from the germline V gene are LNHNV and YYDKDF (reference sequence). V lost 0 bases and J lost 5, with 13 bases in between. The CDR3 covers 15 residues. This chain's CDR3 is CATSRDLGALETQYF. The CDR3 nucleotides read TGTGCCACCAGCAGAGATCTGGGAGCTCTGGAGACCCAGTACTTC.

Points on this clonotype: This may stem from a read error, because a much larger clone lies one nucleotide away. CDR3 in DNA: TGCAGTGCTGTCCGGGACAGTGCCTACGAGCAGTACTTC. It specifies CSAVRDSAYEQYF. The rearrangement links TRBV20-1 to TRBJ2-7; 7 bases align to TRBD1. Germline V gene data show CDR1 as DFQATT and CDR2 as SNEGSKA (reference sequence). V shed 5 bases, J shed 2 bases, and the junction held 6 bases outside the gene matches. The CDR3 runs to 13 residues.

The table lists this clonotype with a few counts. The chain links TRBV9 to TRBJ2-7; D assignment may be TRBD1 or TRBD2 (5 bases each). Trimming pared 4 bases from V and 2 bases from J, leaving 16 bases between. Per germline, CDR1 SGDLS and CDR2 YYNGEE. The CDR3 spans 15 residues. The CDR3 DNA is TGTGCCAGCAGCTTCAGGATGGGGGAGACCTACGAGCAGTACTTC. Protein: CASSFRMGETYEQYF.

V gene TRBV10-3 combines with J gene TRBJ1-1, with 10 nucleotides matching TRBD1. The V segment lost 6 bases and the J segment 6 bases; nucleotides outside the gene matches: 1. Germline V gene sequence: CDR1 ENHRY, CDR2 SYGVKD. This CDR3 contains 12 residues. CDR3 nucleotides: TGTGCCATCAGGGACAGGGGGGCTGAAGCTTTCTTT. Protein sequence: CAIRDRGAEAFF.

As regards this clonotype: The limits of the CDR3 on the DNA are not certain, so only TCRdb's listed CDR3 is given. The rearrangement links TRBV2 to TRBJ2-7; TRBD1, the table's D call, lacks a check against the DNA. The CDR3 is 12 amino acids long, termini counted. Germline CDR1 SNHLY, CDR2 FYNNEI. Here the CDR3 reads CASEVGQGARYF.

V and J are TRBV7-8 and TRBJ2-5, with a possible D match to TRBD2 (6 bases). The DNA end favors TRBJ2-7, so the J call may be wrong. Germline CDR1 SGHVS, CDR2 FQNEAQ. CDR3 size: 14 residues. As DNA, the CDR3 is TGTGCCAGCAGCTCAACGGCGGGGCGCGACGAGCAGTACTTC. Protein: CASSSTAGRDEQYF.

Concerning this clonotype itself: The junction does not match germline at one end; this may be a read error. The chain recombines TRBV12-3 or TRBV12-4 with TRBJ2-1; 11 bases are a match to TRBD2. The CDR3 extends over 15 amino acids. The CDR3 DNA reads as TGTGCCGGCAGTTCTAGCGGGAGGCCACACAATGAGCAGTTCTTC. Its translation: CAGSSSGRPHNEQFF.

At least ten counts were recorded for this clonotype. A much larger clone is a single base away; this may be a read error. The rearrangement uses TRBV12-3 or TRBV12-4 and TRBJ2-1; TRBD2 agrees at 8 bases. This CDR3 spans 14 amino acids. Trimming removed 5 bases from V and 4 bases from J; junction bases left unmatched: 4. The CDR3 region is CASSAAGGYNEQFF. DNA of the CDR3: TGTGCCAGCAGTGCGGCGGGAGGTTACAATGAGCAGTTCTTC.

This clonotype has only a few counts. The rearrangement links TRBV25-1 to TRBJ1-2, with D possibly TRBD1 on 5 matching bases. Germline-derived CDR1 and CDR2 are MGHDK and SYGVNS. This CDR3 region has 13 residues. V was trimmed by 4 bases and J by 4 bases, leaving 10 bases between them. CDR3 loop: CASSAWGSYGYTF. The CDR3 region has the DNA TGTGCCAGCAGTGCCTGGGGGAGCTATGGCTACACCTTC.

This clonotype was counted between two and nine times. V is TRBV29-1 and J is TRBJ2-3; D gene unclear. The CDR3 has 13 residues. The V end lost 6 bases, the J end lost 0 bases, and 10 bases lay between the germline ends. In germline, CDR1 is SQVTM, CDR2 ANQGSEA. The chain's CDR3 is CSVSAASTDTQYF. In nucleotides, the CDR3 is TGCAGCGTGTCCGCAGCTAGCACAGATACGCAGTATTTT.

This chain joins TRBV11-2 and TRBJ1-2; unclear D gene. Trimming took 2 bases from V and 7 from J, leaving 11 bases between them. The V gene's germline CDR1 is SGHAT and CDR2 FQNNGV. The CDR3 sequence is 13 residues long. CDR3 coding DNA: TGTGCCAGCAGCTTACGAGAGGAGGGTGGCTACACCTTC. Amino acids: CASSLREEGGYTF.

In this sample, this clonotype turned up many times. The chain links TRBV5-1 to TRBJ2-3; D is uncertain. Trimming shortened V by 0 bases and J by 5 bases, and 10 bases separated the two germline ends. The germline V gene encodes CDR1 SGHRS and CDR2 YFSETQ. The CDR3 length is 14 residues. The CDR3 DNA is TGCGCCAGCAGCTTGGACGGAGTGGAAGATACGCAGTATTTT. Its protein is CASSLDGVEDTQYF.

The rearrangement joins TRBV6-5 to TRBJ2-7; no definite D call. Germline CDR1 and CDR2: MNHEY and SVGAGI. The CDR3 consists of 15 residues. Trimming removed 4 bases from V and 0 bases from J, with 13 bases in between. CDR3 sequence: CASSFRQASSYEQYF. The CDR3 nucleotides read TGTGCCAGCAGTTTCCGCCAGGCCAGCTCCTACGAGCAGTACTTC.

The chain's CDR3 is CASSEEQGTYNEQFF. The CDR3 region has the DNA TGTGCCAGCAGTGAAGAACAGGGTACCTACAATGAGCAGTTCTTC. This chain links TRBV2 with TRBJ2-1; TRBD1 might be the D (6 bases). V lost 1 base and J lost 2, with 9 bases in between. CDR3 size: 15 residues. The V gene's germline CDR1 is SNHLY and CDR2 FYNNEI.

The genes are TRBV9 and TRBJ2-2, with D hard to call. The CDR3 sequence is 15 residues long. V lost 0 bases and J 7 bases, leaving 13 bases between the germline ends. In germline, CDR1 is SGDLS, CDR2 YYNGEE. Here the CDR3 DNA reads TGTGCCAGCAGCGTAGAAGGGAATGTGATCGGGGAGCTGTTTTTT. Residues: CASSVEGNVIGELFF.

V usage is TRBV6-5 and J usage is TRBJ2-7, with TRBD2 matching 8 bases. J gave up 0 bases and V 6 bases, and 10 bases lay outside the gene matches. This CDR3 is 16 amino acids long. Germline V gene sequence: CDR1 MNHEY, CDR2 SVGAGI. The CDR3 protein is CASRAGGGFHSYEQYF. CDR3 in DNA: TGTGCCAGCAGGGCGGGAGGTGGATTCCACTCCTACGAGCAGTACTTC.

The chain employs TRBV12-3 or TRBV12-4 and TRBJ2-1; D possibly matches TRBD1 or TRBD2 (5 bases each). This CDR3 region has 11 residues. With 7 bases removed from V and 9 bases from J, the gap between germline ends came to 10 bases. CDR3 loop: CASTYGAEQFF. The CDR3 DNA is TGTGCCAGCACTTACGGGGCTGAGCAGTTCTTC.

This clonotype occurred a few times. V and J are TRBV12-3 or TRBV12-4 and TRBJ2-7; D unclear. The V end lost 7 bases, the J end lost 6 bases, and 13 bases lay between the germline ends. The length of the CDR3 is 12 residues. This CDR3 is CASTGPTREQYF. As DNA, the CDR3 is TGTGCCAGCACCGGGCCTACCCGCGAGCAGTACTTC.

This chain joins TRBV28 and TRBJ2-4; the match to TRBD1 covers 10 bases. The closer fit of TRBJ2-7 to the DNA end suggests the J call may be wrong. The germline CDR1 and CDR2 sequences are MDHEN and SYDVKM. The CDR3 contains 15 residues. The CDR3: CASSQPGTGVYEQYF. The DNA of the CDR3 is TGTGCCAGCAGTCAACCGGGGACAGGGGTCTACGAGCAGTACTTC.

V gene TRBV5-1 combines with J gene TRBJ1-2; 12 bases are a match to TRBD1. Germline assignment: CDR1 SGHRS and CDR2 YFSETQ. The CDR3 sequence is 16 residues long. V gave up 5 bases and J gave up 4 bases; unmatched junction bases: 9. The CDR3 coding sequence is TGCGCCAGCAGACAAGGGACAGGGGGCTTTGGCTATGGCTACACCTTC. Protein sequence: CASRQGTGGFGYGYTF.

This clonotype was counted only a few times. The J gene is TRBJ2-7, the V gene TRBV20-1; TRBD2 is a possible D gene (6 bases). Looked up from germline, CDR1 is DFQATT and CDR2 is SNEGSKA (reference sequence). The CDR3 runs 14 residues. V dropped 6 bases and J dropped 0 bases, with 15 bases sitting between them. The CDR3 region has the DNA TGCAGTGCCCGACCGGGTAGCGGCTCCTACGAGCAGTACTTC. The encoded protein is CSARPGSGSYEQYF.

The table lists this clonotype with a few counts. The V call is TRBV11-2, the J call TRBJ2-5; 7 bases align to TRBD1. Germline-derived CDR1 and CDR2 are SGHAT and FQNNGV. J was trimmed by 5 bases and V by 5 bases; bases with no gene match: 11. The length of the CDR3 is 15 residues. Here the CDR3 reads CASSPRGGSRETQYF. CDR3 nucleotides: TGTGCCAGCAGCCCCCGAGGGGGCTCTAGGGAGACCCAGTACTTC.

The chain uses TRBV5-4 and TRBJ1-1, with a possible D match to TRBD1 (5 bases). Germline lookup yields CDR1 SGHNT and CDR2 YYREEE (reference sequence). The CDR3 spans 15 residues. V lost 4 bases and J 8 bases, leaving 21 bases between the germline ends. The CDR3 bases are TGTGCCAGCAGCCCCGGGGGGGGGATCTCTTCCGAAGCTTTCTTT. Amino acid sequence: CASSPGGGISSEAFF.

This clonotype showed up just a few times. The chain joins TRBV12-3 or TRBV12-4 to TRBJ2-5; 7 bases align to TRBD1. Losses at the gene ends were 5 bases for V and 7 bases for J; bases not matched to a gene: 10. This CDR3 contains 14 residues. The CDR3 bases are TGTGCCAGCAGTCCCCGAACAGGGGTCGGGACCCAGTACTTC. Protein: CASSPRTGVGTQYF.

This clonotype was seen a few times. The V and J genes are TRBV5-1 and TRBJ2-1, with D maybe TRBD2 (5 bases). Germline loops: CDR1 SGHRS, CDR2 YFSETQ. This CDR3 contains 14 residues. Trimming cost V 4 bases and J 9 bases, with 17 bases left between them. Here the CDR3 DNA reads TGCGCCAGCAGCGAGCGGACGGAGATCGGTGAGCAGTTCTTC. It specifies CASSERTEIGEQFF.

To note about this clonotype: An end of the junction differs from the germline gene, which may be a read error. This chain joins TRBV2 and TRBJ2-1, with D perhaps matching TRBD1 (6 bases). The DNA end favors TRBJ2-7, so the J call may be wrong. CDR3 length equals 18 residues. The germline V gene has CDR1 SNHLY and CDR2 FYNNEI. CDR3 in DNA: TGTGCCAGCAGAGACAGGATTTCCTCCCCGGGTGTCTCCAACGAGCAGTACTTC. Its protein is CASRDRISSPGVSNEQYF.